The sequence of this T cell receptor beta chain was determined in a study of persistence of HIV-infected CD4 T cells. An overlapping HIV-1 Gag peptide pool stimulated these cells at about 0.94 ug/peptide/mL. Memory cells lacking CD40L and CD69 with high CD45RO were sorted. Plasma HIV-1 RNA stayed below 50 copies/mL for at least 4 years. The length of the CDR3 is 20 residues. Germline CDR1 is SGHRS and CDR2 is YFSETQ. Trimming took 0 bases from V and 0 from J; bases not matched to a gene: 10. As regards this clone: The antigen remains unidentified.

Sequencing used immunoSEQ version 4 in survey mode. Using immunoSEQ multiplex PCR, the repertoire was profiled, and TCRdb retains in-frame clones only, with some absent. The sample records about 36,000 clones, approximately 87% being singletons. The chain uses TRBV5-1 and TRBJ1-6, with TRBD1 identical over 9 bases. This sequence originates from an adult with HIV. The donor label of this sample is uncertain. The material sequenced was cultured CD4+ T cells from PBMCs, taken from a patient who received antiretroviral therapy. The CDR3 protein is CASSLALDRGSSSYNSPLHF. The CDR3, as DNA: TGCGCCAGCAGCTTGGCCCTGGACAGGGGCTCCTCCTCCTATAATTCACCCCTCCACTTT.